The 3 T cell receptor beta chains below were found in one sample sequenced in a study of glioma-infiltrating T cells. Using RNA template, CDR3s of TCR alpha and beta were amplified with iRepertoire arm-PCR. TCRdb recomputed calls from the multiplex PCR reads with MiXCR, one row per CDR3 protein. The data show about 210,000 distinct CDR3 sequences, over 30% seen once. Material: glioma tissue, nonneoplastic brain tissue, or PBMCs (not recorded which). These receptor sequences come from a human donor with low-grade glioma or glioblastoma, undergoing nonglioma brain surgery, or in good health (not recorded which).

This clonotype was observed many times. The gene calls are TRBV28 and TRBJ1-1; 7 nucleotides agree with TRBD1. The CDR3 covers 17 residues. Germline lookup yields CDR1 MDHEN and CDR2 SYDVKM. The V gene end was trimmed by 2 bases and the J gene end by 0 bases; junction bases not matched to a gene: 9. The CDR3 DNA sequence: TGTGCCAGCAGTTTACCCAGGGGACAGTACATGAACACTGAAGCTTTCTTT. Its protein product is CASSLPRGQYMNTEAFF.

This clonotype was found many times. The rearrangement joins TRBV27 to TRBJ2-3; D is possibly TRBD2 (6 bases). The CDR3 runs to 15 residues. Trimming removed 8 bases from V and 3 bases from J, with 18 bases in between. Germline CDR1 MNHEY, CDR2 SMNVEV (reference sequence). The CDR3 loop is CASLSEGTRTDTQYF. The CDR3 DNA sequence: TGTGCCAGCCTCTCGGAGGGGACCCGAACAGATACGCAGTATTTT.

This clonotype has ten or more counts. The rearrangement joins TRBV6-1 to TRBJ2-7; a weak D match, TRBD2 (5 bases). The ends were cut back, 5 bases at V and 3 bases at J, with 14 bases in the middle. The V gene's germline CDR1 is MNHNS and CDR2 SASEGT. The CDR3 sequence is 14 residues long. The CDR3 nucleotides are TGTGCCAGCAGTAGGACTGCGTCTATCTACGAGCAGTACTTC. Protein product: CASSRTASIYEQYF.